These 25 T cell receptor beta chains were sequenced from one sample in a study of CD8 T cells in Susac syndrome. Reverse transcription of 0.5 to 1 ug RNA was carried out with random hexamers. TCRdb analysed the immunoSEQ multiplex PCR reads with MiXCR anew, one entry per CDR3 protein. The sample contains roughly 200,000 distinct CDR3 sequences, over 90% of which appear only once. Source material: CD4+ T cells from PBMCs. These receptors were taken from a human donor with multiple sclerosis.

The chain is built from TRBV29-1 and TRBJ2-3; 9 bases agree with TRBD1. The CDR3 runs 15 residues. The J segment lost 2 bases and the V segment lost 7 bases, leaving 10 bases of the junction unmatched. CDR1 SQVTM and CDR2 ANQGSEA come from the germline V gene. DNA of the CDR3: TGCAGCGGGCTGCCGGGACAGGGTCTCACAGATACGCAGTATTTT. As protein: CSGLPGQGLTDTQYF.

V is TRBV20-1 and J is TRBJ1-5; tentative D call: TRBD1 (5 bases). The CDR3 is 13 residues long. V dropped 6 bases and J dropped 1 base, with 10 bases sitting between them. Germline V lookup: CDR1 DFQATT, CDR2 SNEGSKA (reference sequence). DNA for the CDR3: TGCAGTGCCACACAGGAGAGCAATCAGCCCCAGCATTTT. This sequence encodes CSATQESNQPQHF.

Concerning this clonotype: One end of the junction fails to match germline, which may point to a read error. The chain links TRBV29-1 to TRBJ2-1; the D call may be TRBD1 or TRBD2 (5 bases each). This CDR3 contains 8 residues. Germline-derived CDR1 and CDR2 are SQVTM and ANQGSEA. For the CDR3, the DNA is TGCAGCGTTGAATGGGACGGATTC. It codes for CSVEWDGF.

The chain recombines TRBV12-3 or TRBV12-4 with TRBJ1-1; D unresolved. CDR3 length: 14 residues. The V end lost 0 bases, the J end lost 1 base, and 6 bases lay between the germline ends. CDR3 loop: CASSLALENTEAFF. Here the CDR3 DNA reads TGTGCCAGCAGTTTAGCGCTAGAGAACACTGAAGCTTTCTTT.

The chain recombines TRBV3-1 with TRBJ2-5; unclear D gene. CDR1 and CDR2 (germline): LGHDT, YNNKEL (reference sequence). This CDR3 contains 17 residues. V was shortened by 1 base and J by 0 bases, with 15 bases between the two germline ends. CDR3 region: CASSQAIDSLYQETQYF. The CDR3 bases are TGTGCCAGCAGCCAAGCAATAGACTCCCTGTACCAAGAGACCCAGTACTTC.

The chain joins TRBV11-2 to TRBJ1-6; 7 nucleotides match TRBD1. The CDR3 contains 15 residues. The V segment lost 5 bases and the J segment 8 bases; nucleotides outside the gene matches: 9. CDR1 is SGHAT and CDR2 is FQNNGV in the germline V gene. CDR3 region: CASSPWTGSDSPLHF. The CDR3 DNA reads as TGTGCCAGCAGCCCATGGACAGGTTCGGATTCACCCCTCCACTTT. Together with reference TRBV11-2 and TRBJ1-6, the CDR3 gives the full variable domain: EAGVAQSPRYKIIEKRQSVAFWCNPISGHATLYWYQQILGQGPKLLIQFQNNGVVDDSQLPKDRFSAERLKGVDSTLKIQPAKLEDSAVYLCASSPWTGSDSPLHFGNGTRLTVT.

The J gene is TRBJ2-5, the V gene TRBV30; 9 bases line up with TRBD1. This CDR3 has 11 residues. V gave up 5 bases and J gave up 5 bases; unmatched junction bases: 0. CDR1 and CDR2 from the germline V gene are GTSNPN and SVGIG (reference sequence). The CDR3 region has the DNA TGTGCCTGGGGGACAGGGGAGACCCAGTACTTC. It specifies CAWGTGETQYF.

V usage is TRBV15 and J usage is TRBJ2-1, with 9 bases identical to TRBD2. The CDR3 length is 15 residues. The junction had 4 bases not matched to a gene; V was cut back by 1 base and J by 6 bases. CDR1 is LNHNV and CDR2 is YYDKDF in the germline V gene (reference sequence). In nucleotides, the CDR3 is TGTGCCACCAGCAGAGCTAGCGGGGCCGTCAATGAGCAGTTCTTC. Its protein is CATSRASGAVNEQFF. The entire variable domain, with the rest obtained from reference TRBV15 and TRBJ2-1, is as follows: DAMVIQNPRYQVTQFGKPVTLSCSQTLNHNVMYWYQQKSSQAPKLLFHYYDKDFNNEADTPDNFQSRRPNTSFCFLDIRSPGLGDTAMYLCATSRASGAVNEQFFGPGTRLTVL.

For the CDR3, the DNA is TGTGCCAGCAGTGAAGGGCAGGGGGCAGATACGCAGTATTTT. Its protein is CASSEGQGADTQYF. The chain combines TRBV2 with TRBJ2-3; 7 bases align to TRBD1. This CDR3 contains 14 residues. Germline assignment: CDR1 SNHLY and CDR2 FYNNEI. The J segment lost 4 bases and the V segment lost 1 base, leaving 2 bases of the junction unmatched.

This rearrangement joins TRBV20-1 to TRBJ2-7; TRBD1 aligns across 7 bases. CDR3 length: 13 residues. Germline trimming cut 3 bases from V and 6 bases from J; bases unmatched to any gene: 8. CDR1 and CDR2 (germline): DFQATT, SNEGSKA (reference sequence). DNA for the CDR3: TGCAGTGCTAGGGGACAGTTTTTGAGCGAGCAGTACTTC. Amino acid sequence: CSARGQFLSEQYF.

The V call is TRBV29-1, the J call TRBJ2-7; D perhaps matches TRBD1 (5 bases). The germline V and J ends were trimmed by 2 bases and 7 bases, with 9 bases remaining between them. This CDR3 is built from 11 residues. CDR1 is SQVTM and CDR2 is ANQGSEA in the germline V gene. CDR3: CSVEYQGEQYV. CDR3 bases: TGCAGCGTTGAATACCAGGGAGAGCAGTACGTC.

The chain recombines TRBV12-3 or TRBV12-4 with TRBJ2-7; D assignment may be TRBD1 or TRBD2 (5 bases each). V lost 3 bases and J lost 6, with 9 bases in between. The CDR3 has 12 residues. The CDR3 loop reads CASSFSGGEQYV. The DNA of the CDR3 is TGTGCCAGCAGTTTTTCTGGGGGCGAGCAGTACGTC.

The chain uses TRBV29-1 and TRBJ1-2; 9 bases are a match to TRBD1. This CDR3 spans 14 amino acids. Trimming cost V 6 bases and J 2 bases; bases outside gene matches: 7. CDR1 and CDR2 (germline): SQVTM, ANQGSEA. The CDR3 DNA sequence: TGCAGCGTAGACACAGGGGGCCTCAACTATGGCTACACCTTC. It yields the protein CSVDTGGLNYGYTF.

The rearrangement links TRBV6-5 to TRBJ2-7, with no clear D. Germline values: CDR1 MNHEY, CDR2 SVGAGI. This CDR3 is 14 amino acids long. Trimming took off 5 bases at V and 0 bases at J, with 11 bases between the two ends. This CDR3 reads CASSMTMTSYEQYV. CDR3 coding DNA: TGTGCCAGCAGTATGACAATGACCTCCTACGAGCAGTACGTC.

CDR3 residues: CASSYTPGQGRGSPLHF. CDR3 bases: TGTGCCAGCAGTTACACTCCGGGACAGGGAAGAGGGTCACCCCTCCACTTT. The chain carries TRBV6-5 and TRBJ1-6, with 9 bases identical to TRBD1. This CDR3 has 17 residues. The V segment lost 2 bases and the J segment 10 bases; nucleotides outside the gene matches: 12. The germline V gene encodes CDR1 MNHEY and CDR2 SVGAGI.

V gene TRBV20-1 combines with J gene TRBJ2-5; 9 bases are a match to TRBD2. V trimming: 7 bases; J trimming: 1 base; junction bases outside the gene matches: 4. Germline assignment: CDR1 DFQATT and CDR2 SNEGSKA (reference sequence). The CDR3 runs to 13 residues. DNA of the CDR3: TGCAGTGGCCTGGGACTAGCCCAAGAGACCCAGTACTTC. Amino acid sequence: CSGLGLAQETQYF.

This rearrangement joins TRBV15 to TRBJ2-7; D gene ambiguous. The CDR3 sequence is 13 residues long. The V end lost 0 bases, the J end lost 3 bases, and 6 bases lay between the germline ends. The V gene's germline CDR1 is LNHNV and CDR2 YYDKDF (reference sequence). In DNA, the CDR3 is TGTGCCACCAGCAGAGATCACGGCTACGAGCAGTACGTC. The encoded protein is CATSRDHGYEQYV.

A single count supports this clonotype. The chain recombines TRBV7-9 with TRBJ2-1; tentatively, D is TRBD2 (5 bases). Between the trimmed V and J ends, which lost 5 bases and 3 bases, there was a span of 20 bases. The CDR3 extends over 17 amino acids. Germline V lookup: CDR1 SEHNR, CDR2 FQNEAQ (reference sequence). CDR3 amino acids: CASSNQRRAEGYNEQFF. Written as DNA, the CDR3 is TGTGCCAGCAGCAACCAGCGGCGCGCCGAGGGCTACAATGAGCAGTTCTTC.

This rearrangement joins TRBV7-9 to TRBJ2-5, with 9 bases matching TRBD1. The CDR3 extends over 14 amino acids. The V gene's germline CDR1 is SEHNR and CDR2 FQNEAQ (reference sequence). With V trimmed by 4 bases and J by 5 bases, 5 bases remained unmatched. The CDR3 DNA reads as TGTGCCAGCAGCTACTGGACAGGGGAGGAGACCCAGTACTTC. This translates into CASSYWTGEETQYF.

The V call is TRBV3-1, the J call TRBJ1-3; D is perhaps TRBD1 (6 bases). The germline V gene encodes CDR1 LGHDT and CDR2 YNNKEL (reference sequence). There are 16 residues in the CDR3. The V end was cut by 3 bases, the J end by 3 bases, with 15 bases between. The CDR3 sequence is CASSQGFGQIGNTIYF. CDR3 in DNA: TGTGCCAGCAGCCAGGGCTTTGGACAGATTGGAAACACCATATATTTT.

The rearrangement joins TRBV3-1 to TRBJ1-4; TRBD1 matches at 8 bases. The CDR3 has 14 amino acids. With 6 bases clipped from V and 8 bases from J, the junction kept 8 bases outside the gene matches. Per the germline V gene, CDR1 is LGHDT and CDR2 is YNNKEL (reference sequence). CDR3 bases: TGTGCCAGCAGATACAGGGGGTCCGAGGAAAAACTGTTTTTT. The encoded protein is CASRYRGSEEKLFF.

The CDR3 nucleotides read TGTGCCAGCAGTGAACTTGGCAGGGAGAGACCCAACACTGAAGCTTTCTTT. Protein: CASSELGRERPNTEAFF. The J gene is TRBJ1-1, the V gene TRBV6-1, with a possible D match to TRBD1 (5 bases). The V gene's germline CDR1 is MNHNS and CDR2 SASEGT. The ends were cut back, 2 bases at V and 2 bases at J, with 18 bases in the middle. There are 17 residues in the CDR3.

The genes are TRBV2 and TRBJ1-5; weak D call: TRBD1 (5 bases). The CDR3 totals 12 residues. Germline assignment: CDR1 SNHLY and CDR2 FYNNEI. V was trimmed by 11 bases and J by 0 bases, leaving 8 bases between them. The CDR3 spells CARGGSNQPQHF. The CDR3 nucleotides are TGTGCCCGGGGGGGTAGCAATCAGCCCCAGCATTTT.

The CDR3: CASSVGRDRVNEQFF. CDR3 nucleotides: TGTGCCAGCAGCGTAGGCCGGGACAGGGTAAATGAGCAGTTCTTC. V usage is TRBV7-9 and J usage is TRBJ2-1; 9 bases are shared with TRBD1. Germline V gives CDR1 SEHNR, CDR2 FQNEAQ (reference sequence). J gave up 7 bases and V 5 bases, and 9 bases lay outside the gene matches. This CDR3 is built from 15 residues.

The J gene is TRBJ2-1, the V gene TRBV7-3, with D perhaps given as TRBD1 or TRBD2 (5 bases each). The germline V and J ends were trimmed by 5 bases and 6 bases, with 11 bases remaining between them. The V gene's germline CDR1 is SGHTA and CDR2 FQGTGA. The CDR3 extends over 13 amino acids. Here the CDR3 DNA reads TGTGCCAGCAGCCCCTCCGGGGCCAATGAGCAGTTCTTC. It is translated as CASSPSGANEQFF.